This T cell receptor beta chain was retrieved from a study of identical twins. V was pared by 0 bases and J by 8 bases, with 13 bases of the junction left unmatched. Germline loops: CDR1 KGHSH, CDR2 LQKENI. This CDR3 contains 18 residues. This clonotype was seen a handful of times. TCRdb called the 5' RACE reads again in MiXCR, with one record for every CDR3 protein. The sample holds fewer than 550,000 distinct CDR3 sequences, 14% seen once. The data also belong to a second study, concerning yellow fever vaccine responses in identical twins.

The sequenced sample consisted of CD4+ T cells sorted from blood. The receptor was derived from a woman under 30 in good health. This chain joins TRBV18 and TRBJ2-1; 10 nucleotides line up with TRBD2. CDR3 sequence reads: CASSPPMPSGRIMYEQFF. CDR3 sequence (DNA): TGTGCCAGCTCACCACCGATGCCTAGCGGGAGAATAATGTATGAGCAGTTCTTC.